This T cell receptor (beta chain) was documented in a study of cytomegalovirus exposure and HLA in healthy donors. The PCR was carried out with 60 Vbeta primers and 13 Jbeta primers. The assay was immunoSEQ multiplex PCR, and TCRdb's table has in-frame clones only and misses some. In the table there are some 150,000 clones, about 75% of which are singletons. Germline lookup yields CDR1 PRHDT and CDR2 FYEKMQ (reference sequence). The CDR3 covers 16 residues. V lost 5 bases and J lost 2, with 18 bases in between. The rearrangement joins TRBV13 to TRBJ1-2; TRBD1 is a possible D gene (5 bases). The receptor was isolated from a man aged 60-69 years in good health and CMV-seronegative. Material: PBMCs. The CDR3 bases are TGTGCCAGCAGCCTCCCGGGCGGGACCGCCAACTATGGCTACACCTTC. As protein: CASSLPGGTANYGYTF.